These T cell receptor beta chains were read from a single sample in a study of T-cell memory formation after mild COVID-19. A single record per CDR3 protein comes from TCRdb applying MiXCR to the 5' RACE reads. The sample holds about 430,000 distinct CDR3 sequences, roughly a quarter seen once. The sequenced sample was PBMCs or a T cell subset sorted from them (not recorded which). The receptors derive from an adult woman who had mild COVID-19 (a few samples of this study predate the infection). Cell type and time point are not known. Both conserved end residues are part of each CDR3. Fields, in order: clone size, D gene, J gene, V gene, CDR3 DNA, CDR3 protein. The D gene is left open where the match is weak. A clone size is listed for some rows: how often the clone was seen (once, few, many), or a class if it is expanded.

few,.,TRBJ2-1,TRBV7-9,TGTGCCAGCAGCTTACCGACGACGACCAATGAGCAGTTCTTC,CASSLPTTTNEQFF
.,.,TRBJ2-7,TRBV9,TGTGCCAGCAGCGTGGGACCCGCCGGGACCGAGCAGTACTTC,CASSVGPAGTEQYF
.,.,TRBJ2-5,TRBV10-3,TGTGCCATCAGGGCAGACCAAGAGACCCAGTACTTC,CAIRADQETQYF
.,.,TRBJ1-2,TRBV7-2,TGTGCCAGCAGCCCGGACAGACTCTATGGCTACACCTTC,CASSPDRLYGYTF
once,TRBD2,TRBJ2-1,TRBV20-1,TGCAGTGCCCCAGGACTAGGTAACAATGAGCAGTTCTTC,CSAPGLGNNEQFF
.,TRBD1,TRBJ1-4,TRBV3-1,TGTGCCAGCAGCCTTCGACAGGGTAAAAGGGTTTTT,CASSLRQGKRVF
.,.,TRBJ2-3,TRBV7-7,TGTGCCAGCAGCCCTGTTAGGGGTACAGATACGCAGTATTTT,CASSPVRGTDTQYF
.,.,TRBJ2-2,TRBV12-3/TRBV12-4,TGTGCCAGCAGTTTAACGGCAGGGTCGACCGGGGAGCTGTTTTTT,CASSLTAGSTGELFF
few,.,TRBJ2-1,TRBV12-5,TGTGCTAGTGGTTTCCGTCCCTGGGGCTCCTACAATGAGCAGTTCTTC,CASGFRPWGSYNEQFF
.,.,TRBJ1-6,TRBV30,TGTGCCTGGGGGACACAGGGTAATTCACCCCTCCACTTT,CAWGTQGNSPLHF
.,.,TRBJ1-4,TRBV7-9,TGTGCCAGCAGCCAGCCGTTTGAGGAAAAACTGTTTTTT,CASSQPFEEKLFF
.,TRBD2,TRBJ2-3,TRBV24-1,TGTGCCACCAGTGACCCGGCACTAGCGGACACAGATACGCAGTATTTT,CATSDPALADTDTQYF
.,.,TRBJ2-7,TRBV12-3/TRBV12-4,TGTGCCAGCAGTTTGTTAGGGGTGGCCTACGAGCAGTACTTC,CASSLLGVAYEQYF
few,.,TRBJ2-7,TRBV9,TGTGCCAGCAGCGTATCGGTGACGCACTACGAGCAGTACTTC,CASSVSVTHYEQYF
few,.,TRBJ2-1,TRBV11-3,TGTGCCAGCAGCCTAATACAGGGTGGGTTAGGTGAGCAGTTCTTC,CASSLIQGGLGEQFF
.,TRBD2,TRBJ2-3,TRBV24-1,TGTGCCACCAGTGATCGGTCTAGCGGGTCACGAGATACGCAGTATTTT,CATSDRSSGSRDTQYF
.,TRBD2,TRBJ2-3,TRBV24-1,TGTGCCACCAGTGATCTAAAGACTAGCGGGAGTACAGATACGCAGTATTTT,CATSDLKTSGSTDTQYF
.,.,TRBJ2-7,TRBV2,TGTGCCAGCAGTAGTAACCCCCGGGGCCCGAATGAATACGAGCAGTACTTC,CASSSNPRGPNEYEQYF
.,TRBD2,TRBJ2-5,TRBV6-5,TGTGCCAGCAGTTACTCTTCTATGACTAGCGGGGACGGGACCCAGTACTTC,CASSYSSMTSGDGTQYF
few,TRBD1,TRBJ2-1,TRBV4-2,TGTGCCAGCAGCCGAGGACAGGGGAGGAGTAATGAGCAGTTCTTC,CASSRGQGRSNEQFF
.,TRBD2,TRBJ2-7,TRBV7-9,TGTGCCAGCAGCTCTAGCGGGCGCCCCTACGAGCAGTACTTC,CASSSSGRPYEQYF
.,.,TRBJ1-1,TRBV2,TGTGCCAGCAGTGAAGCGATAGGCGGGAATAGAGCTAAAAACACTGAAGCTTTCTTT,CASSEAIGGNRAKNTEAFF
few,.,TRBJ1-1,TRBV5-4,TGTGCCAGCAGCCCGCGATTAACGGACGGGGAAGCTTTCTTT,CASSPRLTDGEAFF
.,.,TRBJ2-3,TRBV11-3,TGTGCCAGCAGCAATCGGGAGCAGGCAGATACGCAGTATTTT,CASSNREQADTQYF
.,.,TRBJ1-3,TRBV30,TGTGCCTGGAGTGGTACCTACTCTGGAAACACCATATATTTT,CAWSGTYSGNTIYF
.,.,TRBJ2-3,TRBV11-3,TGTGCCAGCAGCACGGGGGAGGGCACAGATACGCAGTATTTT,CASSTGEGTDTQYF
.,TRBD2,TRBJ2-2,TRBV4-1,TGCGCCAGCAGCCAACCCCTGGGGGGGTCGTTCACCGGGGAGCTGTTTTTT,CASSQPLGGSFTGELFF
.,.,TRBJ2-6,TRBV2,TGTGCCAGCAGTGAACAAGACAACGTCCTGACTTTC,CASSEQDNVLTF
.,.,TRBJ1-1,TRBV7-2,TGTGCCAGCAGCCAACGGACGGGGAACACTGAAGCTTTCTTT,CASSQRTGNTEAFF
many,.,TRBJ2-1,TRBV18,TGTGCCAGCTCACCCCAGGGAGGCAATGAGCAGTTCTTC,CASSPQGGNEQFF
.,.,TRBJ2-1,TRBV24-1,TGTGCCACCAGTGATGCTAGGACAAGAGACAATGAGCAGTTCTTC,CATSDARTRDNEQFF
.,.,TRBJ2-5,TRBV24-1,TGTGCCACCAGTGATTTGCGGGCAGAAGAGACCCAGTACTTC,CATSDLRAEETQYF
few,.,TRBJ2-2,TRBV4-1,TGCGCCAGCAGCCAAGCGACGGGCACCGGGGAGCTGTTTTTT,CASSQATGTGELFF
.,.,TRBJ2-2,TRBV30,TGTGCCTGGAGTGGTGAGGGAGTTAAAAACACCGGGGAGCTGTTTTTT,CAWSGEGVKNTGELFF
few,TRBD2,TRBJ2-3,TRBV5-1,TGCGCCAGCAGTATTGGGACTAGCGGGGTCACAGATACGCAGTATTTT,CASSIGTSGVTDTQYF
many,.,TRBJ1-2,TRBV20-1,TGCAGTGCTAGAGATCCCAGGGGCTATGGCTACACCTTC,CSARDPRGYGYTF
few,TRBD1,TRBJ2-3,TRBV20-1,TGCAGTGCTAGAGAGGCCGGACAGGGATGGGGTACGCAGTATTTT,CSAREAGQGWGTQYF
once,TRBD1,TRBJ1-5,TRBV18,TGTGCCAGCTCATTCAGGGGGCGGAATCAGCCCCAGCATTTT,CASSFRGRNQPQHF
few,TRBD1,TRBJ2-7,TRBV12-3/TRBV12-4,TGTGCCAGCTTGGGACAGGGGAACGACGAGCAGTACTTC,CASLGQGNDEQYF
.,TRBD1,TRBJ1-1,TRBV6-2/TRBV6-3,TGTGCCACCCTGGTCGGGACAGGGAACACTGAAGCTTTCTTT,CATLVGTGNTEAFF
.,.,TRBJ1-1,TRBV6-5,TGTGCCAGCAGTTACTCGAGTTCAAGTACGATTGAAGCTTTCTTT,CASSYSSSSTIEAFF
few,TRBD2,TRBJ2-3,TRBV3-1,TGTGCCAGCAGCCGACTAGCGGGCCTCAACACAGATACGCAGTATTTT,CASSRLAGLNTDTQYF
few,TRBD2,TRBJ2-1,TRBV24-1,TGTGCCACCAGTGATTCTATAGCGGGAGTCCACAATGAGCAGTTCTTC,CATSDSIAGVHNEQFF
.,.,TRBJ2-1,TRBV12-5,TGTGCTAGTGGTTTCTCGGGTGGTGAGCAGTTCTTC,CASGFSGGEQFF
few,TRBD1,TRBJ2-3,TRBV7-2,TGTGCCAGCAGCCAGAGGACAGGGGGGACAGATACGCAGTATTTT,CASSQRTGGTDTQYF
many,TRBD2,TRBJ2-5,TRBV20-1,TGCAGTGCCCCTAAGGGACTAGCGGGAGTGGGGCAAGAGACCCAGTACTTC,CSAPKGLAGVGQETQYF
few,TRBD1,TRBJ2-1,TRBV29-1,TGCAGCGTGTGGGGACAGGGCATAGATGAGCAGTTCTTC,CSVWGQGIDEQFF
.,.,TRBJ1-5,TRBV12-3/TRBV12-4,TGTGCCAGCAGTTTCGGGGGGGCAGGCAATCAGCCCCAGCATTTT,CASSFGGAGNQPQHF